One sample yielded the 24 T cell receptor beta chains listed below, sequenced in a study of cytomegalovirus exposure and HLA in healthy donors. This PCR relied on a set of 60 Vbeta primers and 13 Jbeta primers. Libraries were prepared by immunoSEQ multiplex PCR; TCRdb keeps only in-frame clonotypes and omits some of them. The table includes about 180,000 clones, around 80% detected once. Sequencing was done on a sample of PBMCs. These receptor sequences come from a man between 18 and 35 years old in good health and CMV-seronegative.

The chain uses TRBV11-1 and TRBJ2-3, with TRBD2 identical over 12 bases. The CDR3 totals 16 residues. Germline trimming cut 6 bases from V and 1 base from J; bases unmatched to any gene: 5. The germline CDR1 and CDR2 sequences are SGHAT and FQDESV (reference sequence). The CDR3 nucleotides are TGTGCCAGCAGGTCTAGCGGGGGGGCTCGCACAGATACGCAGTATTTT. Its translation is CASRSSGGARTDTQYF.

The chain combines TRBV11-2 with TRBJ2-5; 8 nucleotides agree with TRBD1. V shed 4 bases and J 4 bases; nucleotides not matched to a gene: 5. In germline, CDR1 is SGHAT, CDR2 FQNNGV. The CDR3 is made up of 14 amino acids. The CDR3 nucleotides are TGTGCCAGCAGCTCCATGGACAGGGTAGAGACCCAGTACTTC. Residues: CASSSMDRVETQYF.

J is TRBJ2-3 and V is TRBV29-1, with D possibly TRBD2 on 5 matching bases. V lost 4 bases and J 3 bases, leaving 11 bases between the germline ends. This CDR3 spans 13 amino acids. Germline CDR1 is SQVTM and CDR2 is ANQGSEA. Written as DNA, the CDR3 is TGCAGCGTTGCGGGGTTGGGGACAGATACGCAGTATTTT. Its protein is CSVAGLGTDTQYF.

CDR3 DNA sequence: TGTGCCAGCAGTTTGATAACAGGCCTTGAAGCTTTCTTT. The encoded protein is CASSLITGLEAFF. V gene TRBV28 combines with J gene TRBJ1-1; D may be TRBD1 (5 bases). The CDR3 extends over 13 amino acids. Trimming stripped 3 bases from V and 7 bases from J, with 12 bases between. Per germline, CDR1 MDHEN and CDR2 SYDVKM.

The CDR3 is CASSRERGGPTDTQYF. The CDR3 region has the DNA TGTGCCAGTAGTAGGGAGCGGGGGGGCCCCACAGATACGCAGTATTTT. This rearrangement joins TRBV19 to TRBJ2-3; 10 bases agree with TRBD2. In germline, CDR1 is LNHDA, CDR2 SQIVND (reference sequence). The CDR3 spans 16 residues. Trimming took 4 bases from V and 2 from J; bases not matched to a gene: 6.

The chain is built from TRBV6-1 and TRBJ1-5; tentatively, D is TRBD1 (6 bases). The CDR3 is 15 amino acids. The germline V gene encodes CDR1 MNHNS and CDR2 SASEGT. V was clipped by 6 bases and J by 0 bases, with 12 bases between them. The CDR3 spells CASREQGYSNQPQHF. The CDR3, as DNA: TGTGCCAGCAGGGAACAGGGTTATAGCAATCAGCCCCAGCATTTT.

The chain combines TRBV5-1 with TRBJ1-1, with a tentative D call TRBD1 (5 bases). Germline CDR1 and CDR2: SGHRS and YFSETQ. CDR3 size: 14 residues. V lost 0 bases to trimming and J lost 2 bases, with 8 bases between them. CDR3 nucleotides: TGCGCCAGCAGCTTGGGCAGGGCCAACACTGAAGCTTTCTTT. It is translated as CASSLGRANTEAFF.

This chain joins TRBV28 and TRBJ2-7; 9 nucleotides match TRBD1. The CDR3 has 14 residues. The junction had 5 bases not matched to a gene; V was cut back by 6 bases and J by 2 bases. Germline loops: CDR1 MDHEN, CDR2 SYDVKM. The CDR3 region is CASRLGTGTYEQYF. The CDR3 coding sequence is TGTGCCAGCAGACTAGGGACAGGGACCTACGAGCAGTACTTC.

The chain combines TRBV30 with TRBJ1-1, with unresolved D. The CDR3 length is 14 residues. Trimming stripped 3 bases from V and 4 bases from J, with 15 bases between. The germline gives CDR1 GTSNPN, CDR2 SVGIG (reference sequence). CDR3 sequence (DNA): TGTGCCTGGAGCCCCGGGGTAGGAGGCACTGAAGCTTTCTTT. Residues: CAWSPGVGGTEAFF.

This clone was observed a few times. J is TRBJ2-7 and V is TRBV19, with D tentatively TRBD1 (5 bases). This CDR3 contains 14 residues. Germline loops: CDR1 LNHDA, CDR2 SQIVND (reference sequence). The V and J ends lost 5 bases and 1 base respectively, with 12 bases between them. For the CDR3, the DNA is TGTGCCAGTAGTGCCAACAGGTTTTCCTACGAGCAGTACTTC. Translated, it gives CASSANRFSYEQYF.

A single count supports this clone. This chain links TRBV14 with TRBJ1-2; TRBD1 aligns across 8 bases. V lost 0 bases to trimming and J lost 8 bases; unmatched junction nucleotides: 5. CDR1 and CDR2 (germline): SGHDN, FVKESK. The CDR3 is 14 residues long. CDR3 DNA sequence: TGTGCCAGCAGCCAAGAGTCCCACAGGGGGGGCTACACCTTC. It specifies CASSQESHRGGYTF.

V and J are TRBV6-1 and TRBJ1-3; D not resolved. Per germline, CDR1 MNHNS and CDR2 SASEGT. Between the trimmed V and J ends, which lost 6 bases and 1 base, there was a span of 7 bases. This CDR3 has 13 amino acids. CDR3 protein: CASSTNSGNTIYF. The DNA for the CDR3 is TGTGCCAGCAGCACAAATTCTGGAAACACCATATATTTT.

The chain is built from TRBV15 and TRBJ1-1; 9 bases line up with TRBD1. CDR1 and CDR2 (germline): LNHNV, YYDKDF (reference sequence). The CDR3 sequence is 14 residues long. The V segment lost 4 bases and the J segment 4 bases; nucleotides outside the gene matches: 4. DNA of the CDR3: TGTGCCACCAGCACTCGACAGGGGGGCACTGAAGCTTTCTTT. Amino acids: CATSTRQGGTEAFF.

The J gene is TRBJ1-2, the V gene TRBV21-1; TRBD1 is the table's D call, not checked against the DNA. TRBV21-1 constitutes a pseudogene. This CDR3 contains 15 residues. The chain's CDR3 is CASSKEPGTRYGYTF. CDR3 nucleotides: TGTGCCAGCAGCAAAGAACCAGGGACAAGATATGGCTACACCTTC.

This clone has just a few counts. Here the CDR3 DNA reads TGTGCCAGCAGCGCCGGACTAGCGGGAGAGGGTGAGCAGTTCTTC. This codes for CASSAGLAGEGEQFF. The gene calls are TRBV7-9 and TRBJ2-1, with 13 nucleotides matching TRBD2. The V gene's germline CDR1 is SEHNR and CDR2 FQNEAQ (reference sequence). Trimming took 5 bases from V and 9 from J; bases not matched to a gene: 7. CDR3 length: 15 amino acids.

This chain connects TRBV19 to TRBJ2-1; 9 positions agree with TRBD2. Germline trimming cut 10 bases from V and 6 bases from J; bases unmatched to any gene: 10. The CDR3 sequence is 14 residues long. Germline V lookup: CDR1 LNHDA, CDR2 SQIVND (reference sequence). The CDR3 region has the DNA TGTGCCACCCAGTGGACTAGCGCTTTCAATGAGCAGTTCTTC. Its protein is CATQWTSAFNEQFF.

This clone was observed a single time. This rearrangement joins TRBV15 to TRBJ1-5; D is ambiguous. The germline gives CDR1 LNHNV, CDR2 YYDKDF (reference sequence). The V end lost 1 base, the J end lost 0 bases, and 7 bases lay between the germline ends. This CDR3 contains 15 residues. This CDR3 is CATSRGASSNQPQHF. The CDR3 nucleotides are TGTGCCACCAGCAGAGGGGCCAGTAGCAATCAGCCCCAGCATTTT.

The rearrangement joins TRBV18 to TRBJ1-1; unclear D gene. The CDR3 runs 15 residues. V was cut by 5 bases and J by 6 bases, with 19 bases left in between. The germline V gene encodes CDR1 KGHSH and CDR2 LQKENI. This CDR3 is CASSAEVLPISEAFF. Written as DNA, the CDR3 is TGTGCCAGCTCAGCGGAGGTTCTCCCTATCTCTGAAGCTTTCTTT. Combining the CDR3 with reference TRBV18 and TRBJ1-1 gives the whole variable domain NAGVMQNPRHLVRRRGQEARLRCSPMKGHSHVYWYRQLPEEGLKFMVYLQKENIIDESGMPKERFSAEFPKEGPSILRIQQVVRGDSAAYFCASSAEVLPISEAFFGQGTRLTVV.

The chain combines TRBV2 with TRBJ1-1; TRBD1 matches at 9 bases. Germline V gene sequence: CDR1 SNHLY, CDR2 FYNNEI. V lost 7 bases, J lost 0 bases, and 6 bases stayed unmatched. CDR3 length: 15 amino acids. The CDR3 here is CASNGQGFMNTEAFF. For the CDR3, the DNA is TGTGCCAGCAACGGACAGGGGTTCATGAACACTGAAGCTTTCTTT.

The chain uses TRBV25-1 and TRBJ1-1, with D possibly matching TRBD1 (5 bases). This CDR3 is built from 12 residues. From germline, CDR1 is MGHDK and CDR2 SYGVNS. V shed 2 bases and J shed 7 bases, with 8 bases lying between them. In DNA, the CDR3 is TGTGCCAGCAGTGAACAGGGACTTGAAGCTTTCTTT. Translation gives CASSEQGLEAFF.

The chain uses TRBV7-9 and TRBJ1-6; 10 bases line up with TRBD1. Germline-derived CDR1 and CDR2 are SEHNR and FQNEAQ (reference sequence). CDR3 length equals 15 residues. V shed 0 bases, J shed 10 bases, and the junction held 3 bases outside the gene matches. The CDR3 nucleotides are TGTGCCAGCAGCTTAGCCGGGACAGGGGAATCACCCCTCCACTTT. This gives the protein CASSLAGTGESPLHF.

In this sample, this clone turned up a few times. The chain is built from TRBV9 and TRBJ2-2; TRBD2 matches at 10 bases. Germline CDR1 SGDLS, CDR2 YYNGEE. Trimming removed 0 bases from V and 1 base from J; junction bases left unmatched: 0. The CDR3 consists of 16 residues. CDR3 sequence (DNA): TGTGCCAGCAGCGTAGGACTAGCGGGGAACACCGGGGAGCTGTTTTTT. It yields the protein CASSVGLAGNTGELFF.

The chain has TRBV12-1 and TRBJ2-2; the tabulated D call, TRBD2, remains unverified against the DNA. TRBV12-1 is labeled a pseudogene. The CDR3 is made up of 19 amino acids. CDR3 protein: CASSSGPTSRPRGTGELFF. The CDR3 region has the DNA TGTGCCAGCAGCTCCGGGCCTACTAGCCGCCCAAGGGGCACCGGGGAGCTGTTTTTT.

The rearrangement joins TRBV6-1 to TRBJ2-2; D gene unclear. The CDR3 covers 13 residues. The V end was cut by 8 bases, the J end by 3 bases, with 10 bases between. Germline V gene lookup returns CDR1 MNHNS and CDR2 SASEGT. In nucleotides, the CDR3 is TGTGCCAGCTCTGGCTGGTACACCGGGGAGCTGTTTTTT. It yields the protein CASSGWYTGELFF.